This T cell receptor (beta chain) was obtained from a study of blood T cell repertoires in COVID-19 (dated by TCRdb to 2018 to 2020). About the investigation overall: The collaborator samples originated in the United States, Italy and Spain and spanned the acute and convalescent phases of COVID-19. The prospective study material was composed of cDNA or gDNA derived from T cells, B-cell-depleted T cells, or PBMCs. Deeply sampled blood TCRbeta repertoires from subjects exposed to, actively infected with, or recovered from COVID-19 were included in the dataset. The repertoires were made available in a free public database intended to serve as a resource for research on the immune response to SARS-CoV-2. Samples came from the ongoing ImmuneRACE study (first 160 participants) plus 1,254 subjects from 6 global collaborators. A de-identified subject ID, COVID-19 status, age in years and sex were almost always included in the sample metadata. Where available, HLA class I and class II types were obtained from metadata supplied by the sample provider rather than from assay-based typing. Overall results and qualifications from the work: Clinical and demographic metadata were provided uncurated, with the amount varying by source and participant.

This clone has more than one count but fewer than ten. No antigen is known for it. No much larger clonotype is one base removed from it; base qualities were not supplied. The CDR3 numbers 12 residues from cysteine through phenylalanine. Only the CDR3 region is kept as DNA, spanning 36 bases read in frame from base 1. For CDR1 and CDR2, the germline V gene lists SGHDT and YYEEEE. V ends up 5 bases short and J 8 bases short, with an unmatched junction base count of 6. In the prospective study, participants were roughly 18 to 90 years old, resided in under 30 geographic areas of the United States, and were enrolled through a virtual design. In the prospective study, participants were assigned to cohorts based on the clinical history participants reported in a screening survey and a study questionnaire. In the prospective study, whole blood, serum and a nasopharyngeal or oropharyngeal swab were collected from each participant by mobile phlebotomists. Prospective study participants could optionally give additional blood draws and questionnaires over an approximately 2-month period. Prospective study blood samples were shipped either frozen or at room temperature before DNA extraction.

TCRbeta CDR3 regions were amplified from genomic DNA by means of the immunoSEQ Assay, a bias-controlled multiplex PCR. In the authors' own workflow: Within the assay, amplification of reference gene primers was used to estimate how many nucleated cells each sample contained. Sequence reads were collapsed and filtered to measure the absolute abundance of every unique TCRbeta CDR3 rearrangement. Productive Simpson clonality was computed per sample as the square root of Simpson's diversity index over productive rearrangements. Held by TCRdb, this immuneACCESS table contains in-frame sequences only and omits some clones. Under half of the omission traces to an unresolved V gene where checked; the cause of the rest is unknown. V and J calls and clone size follow that table, whereas D and trimming were derived from the DNA. A total of about 250,000 clones appear in this sample, nearly 90% of them only once. Of the sample, roughly 4% falls within the top ten clones.

The chain is assembled from TRBV5-6 and TRBJ1-2, with 7 middle bases fitting TRBD1. This TCR was sampled from a woman in her 30s with acute COVID-19. Sequences were obtained from PBMCs or T cells enriched from blood (not recorded which). The DNA is as follows: TGTGCCAGCAGGCGGACAGGAATAGGCTACACCTTC. Its coded protein is CASRRTGIGYTF.